This T cell receptor beta chain originates from a study of blood T cell repertoires in COVID-19. The wider study: From the United States, Italy and Spain came samples of acute and convalescent COVID-19. The analysed material was cDNA or gDNA that came from T cells, B-cell-depleted T cells, or PBMCs.

The trim removed 2 bases at V and 8 bases at J, leaving 4 bases unmatched. The germline V gene has CDR1 LGHDT and CDR2 YNNKEL (reference sequence). CDR3 length: 13 residues. In the original analysis: Reference gene primer amplification gave estimated nucleated cell counts. Produced via immunoSEQ multiplex PCR; TCRdb's table is partial and in-frame only. V, J and clone size are those of that table, while D and trimming were read from the DNA. The data hold some 300,000 clones, with 85% to 90% observed a single time. The chain uses TRBV3-1 (or the pseudogene TRBV3-2) and TRBJ1-2; 8 nucleotides match TRBD1. The TCR sequence derives from a woman aged 18-29 years with acute COVID-19. Material for sequencing was PBMCs or T cells enriched from blood (not recorded which). CDR3 residues: CASSQQGALGYTF. CDR3 coding DNA: TGTGCCAGCAGCCAACAGGGGGCGCTAGGCTACACCTTC.